This T cell receptor beta chain derives from a study of EBV T-cell therapy then PD-1 blockade in nasopharyngeal carcinoma. This clone was counted a single time. The antigen is unknown. Assay: immunoSEQ multiplex PCR; the TCRdb copy retains only in-frame clones and omits some. The repertoire includes about 21,000 clones, about 80% of them detected once, and approximately 34% sits in the top ten. V shed 5 bases and J shed 3 bases, with 15 bases lying between them. The CDR3 extends over 16 amino acids. Germline V gene sequence: CDR1 SGHNT, CDR2 YYREEE (reference sequence). Time point noted: 266 days after commencement of treatment, after nivolumab therapy. Treatment defined: AdE1-LMPpoly-expanded autologous EBV-specific T-cell therapy followed by anti-PD-1 nivolumab.

Specimen: CD8+ T cells from blood, collected at approximately day 260 from a patient whose treatment included autologous EBV-specific T cells and nivolumab. The chain recombines TRBV5-4 with TRBJ1-6, with D perhaps TRBD1 (5 bases). This TCR came from a man between 40 and 49 years old with nasopharyngeal carcinoma. The CDR3 DNA reads as TGTGCCAGCAGTAACCAGGGAAATCTCTATAATTCACCCCTCCACTTT. This gives the protein CASSNQGNLYNSPLHF.